The rows below give T cell receptor beta chains drawn from one sample of a study of T-cell reconstitution after alpha-beta-depleted transplantation in children. Using its own MiXCR run on the PCR reads, TCRdb lists one record per CDR3 protein. This sample carries approximately 650,000 distinct CDR3 sequences, about an eighth of them seen once, and the ten largest clones take roughly 0.77%. The source material was PBMCs, sampled before TCRalphabeta/CD19-depleted stem cell transplant. The receptors shown here come from a girl aged 2 to 10 with congenital amegakaryocytic thrombocytopenia, due to receive a stem cell transplant. CDR3s include the opening cysteine and the closing phenylalanine or tryptophan. D genes are given only for firm matches. Size tells how often a clone was seen (once, few, many) or the class of an expanded clone, and some rows leave it out.

abundance	d_gene	v_gene	j_gene	CDR3nt	CDR3aa
NA	NA	TRBV3-1	TRBJ2-7	TGTGCCAGCAAAAGACCGGGCGGCTACGAGCAGTACTTC	CASKRPGGYEQYF
NA	NA	TRBV5-1	TRBJ2-7	TGCGCCAGCAGTGGAGACCTGACGTCCTACGAGCAGTACTTC	CASSGDLTSYEQYF
many	NA	TRBV4-1	TRBJ1-2	TGCGCCAGCAGCCAAACGATACTTGGGCCCCTTGGTGGCTACACCTTC	CASSQTILGPLGGYTF
many	NA	TRBV5-1	TRBJ2-1	TGCGCCAGCAGACCTGGTAACGGGAACTACAATGAGCAGTTCTTC	CASRPGNGNYNEQFF
NA	NA	TRBV27	TRBJ1-1	TGTGCCAGCAGTCAGGGCGTCATGAACACTGAAGCTTTCTTT	CASSQGVMNTEAFF
NA	NA	TRBV5-1	TRBJ1-3	TGCGCCAGCAGCCCGGGGGCAGTTGTCTCTGGAAACACCATATATTTT	CASSPGAVVSGNTIYF
few	NA	TRBV27	TRBJ2-1	TGTGCCAGCAGTCCACCTATCGGTCTAGCAGGCGAGCAGTTCTTC	CASSPPIGLAGEQFF
few	NA	TRBV6-5	TRBJ1-3	TGTGCCAGCAGTTATTCCGGACAAGGAAACACCATATATTTT	CASSYSGQGNTIYF
many	NA	TRBV6-5	TRBJ2-5	TGTGCCAGCAGTTACATCAGGGGTCAAGAGACCCAGTACTTC	CASSYIRGQETQYF
many	NA	TRBV6-1	TRBJ2-7	TGTGCCAGCAGAGGTTGGGAGAAGGGATTCCGGGGGTACGAGCAGTACTTC	CASRGWEKGFRGYEQYF
NA	NA	TRBV20-1	TRBJ2-7	TGCAGTGCGCTAGGGGAGGACAACCCCTACGAGCAGTACTTC	CSALGEDNPYEQYF
many	NA	TRBV11-2	TRBJ1-1	TGTGCCAGCAGCTTAGTTCGGTTTGTGGGTGAAGCTTTCTTT	CASSLVRFVGEAFF
NA	TRBD2	TRBV20-1	TRBJ2-1	TGCAGTGCTAGACCGGGACTAGCGGGAGAGCAGTTCTTC	CSARPGLAGEQFF
many	NA	TRBV20-1	TRBJ2-5	TGCAGTGCCTTAGCGGTAGGGAAGGAGACCCAGTACTTC	CSALAVGKETQYF
few	NA	TRBV7-9	TRBJ2-5	TGTGCCAGCAGCTTCTTTAACCAAGAGACCCAGTACTTC	CASSFFNQETQYF
many	NA	TRBV7-9	TRBJ1-3	TGTGCCAGCAGCCCCACGGCGTCCGGAAACACCATATATTTT	CASSPTASGNTIYF
many	NA	TRBV20-1	TRBJ2-1	TGCAGTGCTAGAGATCCCCTCCTAGCGTTCTACAATGAGCAGTTCTTC	CSARDPLLAFYNEQFF